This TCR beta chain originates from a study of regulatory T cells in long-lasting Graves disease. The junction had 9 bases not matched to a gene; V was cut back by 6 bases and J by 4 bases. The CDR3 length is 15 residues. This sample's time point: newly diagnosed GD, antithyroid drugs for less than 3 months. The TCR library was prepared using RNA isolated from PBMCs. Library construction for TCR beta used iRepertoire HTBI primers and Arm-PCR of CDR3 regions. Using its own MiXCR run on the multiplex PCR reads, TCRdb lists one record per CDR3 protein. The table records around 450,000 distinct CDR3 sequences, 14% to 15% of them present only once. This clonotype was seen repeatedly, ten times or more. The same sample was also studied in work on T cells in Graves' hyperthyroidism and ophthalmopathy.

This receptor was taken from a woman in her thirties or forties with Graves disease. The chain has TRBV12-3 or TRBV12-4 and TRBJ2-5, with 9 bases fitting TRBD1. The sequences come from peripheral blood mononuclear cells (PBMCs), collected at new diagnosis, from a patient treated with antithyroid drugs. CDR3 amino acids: CASSSGQGSGETQYF. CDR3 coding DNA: TGTGCCAGCAGCTCAGGACAGGGGTCGGGAGAGACCCAGTACTTC.